This T cell receptor (beta chain) was found in a study of response to subunit inactivated influenza vaccine. Study results and limitations: Only a handful of new T cells, the authors suggested, are recruited with each seasonal influenza vaccination.

TCRdb analysed the RT-PCR reads with MiXCR anew, one entry per CDR3 protein. The sample yields approximately 490,000 distinct CDR3 sequences, less than 7.5% seen once. This clonotype was counted at least ten times. Its specificity is unknown. The CDR3 runs to 11 residues. Germline values: CDR1 LGHDT, CDR2 YNNKEL (reference sequence). Trimming took off 5 bases at V and 6 bases at J, with 6 bases between the two ends. This specimen consisted of PBMCs from blood, obtained less than 25 months after vaccination. This receptor was identified in a man aged 50 to 69 who received an inactivated influenza vaccine. V is TRBV3-1 and J is TRBJ2-3; D unresolved. As DNA, the CDR3 is TGTGCCAGCAGCAACTTTGATACGCAGTATTTT. As protein: CASSNFDTQYF.